This entry is about one TCR beta chain. The sample originates from a study of T cell responses to AZD1222 COVID-19 vaccine. Sequencing used immunoSEQ multiplex PCR; TCRdb keeps in-frame clones, though not all of them. The sample shows fewer than 120,000 clones, roughly 90% of them seen only once. CDR1 and CDR2 from the germline V gene are SNHLY and FYNNEI. V lost 7 bases, J lost 0 bases, and 9 bases lay in between. The CDR3 has 14 residues. The rearrangement joins TRBV2 to TRBJ2-2, with unresolved D. The TCR was taken from an adult in good health. Specimen: peripheral blood, collected on day 0 of AZD1222 vaccination. CDR3 in DNA: TGTGCCAGCAAGTCTCAGGCGAACACCGGGGAGCTGTTTTTT. Protein product: CASKSQANTGELFF.